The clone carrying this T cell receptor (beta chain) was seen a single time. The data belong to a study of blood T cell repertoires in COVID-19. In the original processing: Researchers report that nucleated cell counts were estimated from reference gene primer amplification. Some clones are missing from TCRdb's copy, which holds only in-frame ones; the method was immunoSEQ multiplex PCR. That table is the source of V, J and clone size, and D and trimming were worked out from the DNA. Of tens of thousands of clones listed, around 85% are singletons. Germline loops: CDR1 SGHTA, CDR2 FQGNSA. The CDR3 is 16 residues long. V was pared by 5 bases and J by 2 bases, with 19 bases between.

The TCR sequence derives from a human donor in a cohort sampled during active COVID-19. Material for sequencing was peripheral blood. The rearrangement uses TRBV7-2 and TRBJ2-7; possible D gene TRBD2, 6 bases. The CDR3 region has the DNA TGTGCCAGCAGCCTTGGGGCCGTGGCGGGGCCCTACGAGCAGTACTTC. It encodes CASSLGAVAGPYEQYF.